These T cell receptor beta chains were read from a single sample in a study of brain T cells in children with intractable seizures. Some clones are missing from TCRdb's copy, which holds only in-frame ones; the method was immunoSEQ multiplex PCR. This table holds 95,000 to 120,000 clones, around 94% found once. The source material was peripheral blood, sampled at surgery. The source of these receptors is a boy in the first two years of life with hemimegalencephaly and intractable seizures. The CDR3 runs from the conserved cysteine through the conserved F or W. Some rows mark clone size as missing; the rest say once, few, many or name a class of expanded clone.

>NA|TRBV10-2
CASSAIAGPGTDTQYF
>NA|TRBV27
CASSGGQGIQETQYF
>NA|TRBV4-2
CASSQDRTGYPYGYTF
>NA|TRBV10-3
CAISHILTGRLYGYTF
>NA|TRBV15
CATSSRRRRGTNTDTQYF
>NA|TRBV4-1
CASSPRADKNIQYF
>NA|TRBV19
CASRPLAGNYNEQFF
>NA|TRBV6-6
CASSYSSEGTEAFF
>NA|TRBV19
CASSIDPSYNEQFF
>NA|TRBV5-6
CASSLGEVHTDTQYF
>NA|TRBV10-3
CAIRQGAEAFF
>NA|TRBV12-3/TRBV12-4
CASSLLNKETQYF
>NA|TRBV11-1
CASSLGAGLSSYEQYF
>NA|TRBV7-9
CASSVPGLFYEQYF
>NA|TRBV28
CASSLKGPLSNQPQHF
>NA|TRBV5-4
CASSWPGGTGELFF
>NA|TRBV2
CASSQYNEQFF
>once|TRBV10-2
CASSAGDYEQYF
>NA|TRBV18
CASSPPDGRDTDTQYF
>NA|TRBV28
CASSLREAGVRFSEQYF